This T cell receptor delta chain was sequenced during a study of γδ T cells in repeated Plasmodium falciparum infection. Turning to the study itself: Donors were malaria-exposed Malian children or age- and gender-matched Australian children. Sampling occurred at baseline, pre-infection for selected infections, and 21 days post-infection. Four controlled malaria infections with P. falciparum NF54 spanned about 640 days.

The junction had 23 bases not matched to a gene; V was cut back by 2 bases and J by 2 bases. CDR1 and CDR2 from the germline V gene are TVYSNPD and GDNSRS (reference sequence). CDR3 size: 19 residues. In its sample, this clone was seen a few times. The amino acid sequence in TCRdb belongs to a much larger clone and departs from this DNA's translation at residue 6, likely a sequencing read error; the sequence shown is translated from the DNA. With CATT, TCRdb re-called clones from the multiplex PCR reads. The table records around 52,000 delta-chain clones, approximately 1.5% of them present only once. Flow sorting of PBMC yielded separate Vgamma9/Vdelta2+ and Vdelta2-negative gammadelta T cell populations for bulk repertoire analysis.

The receptor comes from a pool of human donors (malaria-infected and uninfected, not separated). The sequenced sample was gamma-delta T cells from blood. The chain joins TRDV3 to TRDJ1; 7 bases fit TRDD2. No J segment appears in TCRdb, so it was assigned here by matching the sequence to germline. The CDR3 DNA reads as TGTGCCTTTTCCGTCTGCCATTTCCTACGCGGCTGGGAAACCGATAAACTCATCTTT. It codes for CAFSVCHFLRGWETDKLIF. Supplemented by reference TRDV3 and TRDJ1, the full variable domain reads CDKVTQSSPDQTVASGSEVVLLCTYDTVYSNPDLFWYRIRPDYSFQFVFYGDNSRSEGADFTQGRFSVKHILTQKAFHLVISPVRTEDSATYYCAFSVCHFLRGWETDKLIFGKGTRVTVEP.